Each of the 3 T cell receptor beta chains below was sequenced from the same sample in a study of cytomegalovirus exposure and HLA in healthy donors. The PCR ran on 60 Vbeta and 13 Jbeta primers. Sequenced by immunoSEQ multiplex PCR; TCRdb stores in-frame clones only, minus some. The sample shows under 150,000 clones, around 72% of them seen only once. Source material: PBMCs. All receptors derive from a man aged 50 or older in good health and CMV-seropositive.

In DNA form, the CDR3 reads TGTGCCAGCAGCGCAGAGACAGGGGTAGCTTTCTTT. This encodes CASSAETGVAFF. This sequence joins TRBV9 and TRBJ1-1; 8 positions agree with TRBD1. The CDR3 consists of 12 residues. J lost 10 bases, V lost 3 bases, and 5 bases had no gene match. Germline-derived CDR1 and CDR2 are SGDLS and YYNGEE.

The V call is TRBV6-5, the J call TRBJ2-5; no clear D. Trimming removed 2 bases at V and 3 bases at J, with 10 bases between. Per the germline V gene, CDR1 is MNHEY and CDR2 is SVGAGI. CDR3 length: 14 amino acids. CDR3 amino acids: CASSYMASEETQYF. The CDR3 nucleotides are TGTGCCAGCAGTTACATGGCAAGTGAAGAGACCCAGTACTTC.

V usage is TRBV6-5 and J usage is TRBJ1-5, with 8 nucleotides matching TRBD1. CDR3 length equals 15 residues. After removal of 6 bases from V and 3 bases from J, the junction contained 7 bases not matched to a gene. CDR1 and CDR2 from the germline V gene are MNHEY and SVGAGI. CDR3 bases: TGTGCCAGCAGCAGGACAGGGCTTAACAATCAGCCCCAGCATTTT. Translating gives CASSRTGLNNQPQHF.